Listed below are T cell receptor beta chains from one sample, sequenced in a study of T cell responses to AZD1222 COVID-19 vaccine. This table comes from immunoSEQ multiplex PCR, and its TCRdb copy is limited to in-frame clones, with some not included. Among some 140,000 clones listed, around 90% were seen once. The sequencing used peripheral blood, collected on day 0 of AZD1222 vaccination. These receptors were collected from an adult in good health. Each CDR3 is given with its conserved first and last residue.

>TRBV4-1
CASSPEGQGVSGELFF
>TRBV30
CAWSPRTPGGNEKLFF
>TRBV18
CASSGAGNSYNEQFF
>TRBV19
CASIGDTEAFF
>TRBV5-1
CASSPDRVGGYTF
>TRBV27
CASSGGIGNIQYF
>TRBV5-8
CASSLGGLFTGELFF
>TRBV18
CASSSRTSGVGWGEQFF
>TRBV11-1
CASKGGTEAFF
>TRBV10-3
CAVTGAGTSGGFSYNEQFF
>TRBV5-6
CASSIRPTGTGAGYTF
>TRBV6-1
CASSEALPRAGYGYTF
>TRBV9
CASSPQVGRSTYEQYF
>TRBV7-2
CASSPTGASTDTQYF
>TRBV15
CATRLGGTYEQYF
>TRBV3-1/TRBV3-2
CASGRRETQYF
>TRBV30
CAWRTGLNTEAFF
>TRBV3-1/TRBV3-2
CASSQGGQGNQPQHF
>TRBV28
CASSSGGVSISGYTF
>TRBV29-1
CSVATGTDVWDEQFF
>TRBV6-5
CASSPGVDYGYTF
>TRBV30
CALARARYTF
>TRBV3-1/TRBV3-2
CASSQDFGLHPISQHF
>TRBV6-5
CASQLGLEITGELFF
>TRBV6-5
CASSWDRARGEQYF
>TRBV7-9
CASSVQGTRGYTF
>TRBV28
CASSDGTAMNTEAFF
>TRBV7-9
CASSPPARSNTGELFF